The source of this T cell receptor (beta chain) is a study of blood T cell repertoires in COVID-19. Study in general: PBMCs, B-cell-depleted T cells, or T cells were the source of the cDNA or gDNA that made up the material.

Germline CDR1 reads LNHDA; CDR2 reads SQIVND (reference sequence). V was shortened by 0 bases and J by 7 bases, with 12 bases between the two germline ends. CDR3 length equals 14 residues. The authors' processing: Nucleated cell number was recorded as an estimate derived from reference gene primer amplification. Assay used: immunoSEQ multiplex PCR; TCRdb lists only in-frame clones, some missing. The DNA gave D and trimming, while V, J and clone size come from that table. Found here are under 100,000 clones, about four fifths of them singletons; the top ten hold approximately 2.3%. V is TRBV19 and J is TRBJ1-2; D perhaps matches TRBD1 (5 bases). The clonotype originates from a woman aged 70-85 years with acute or convalescent COVID-19. Specimen: peripheral blood. The CDR3 spells CASSIEEGVSGYTF. The CDR3 coding sequence is TGTGCCAGTAGTATAGAGGAAGGGGTCAGTGGCTACACCTTC.